The rows below give T cell receptor beta chains drawn from one sample of a study of beta chain features in type 1 diabetes. Here immunoSEQ multiplex PCR was the method, and the copy in TCRdb shows in-frame clones only, minus some. The profile covers roughly 730,000 clones, with 13% appearing a single time and roughly 0.022% taken by the ten largest. The sequenced material came from naive CD4+ T cells from blood. These receptors were taken from a man aged 18 to 29 with type 1 diabetes. Both conserved end residues are part of each CDR3. The D gene is left open where the match is weak. Where a row states a size, it is once, few, many or the class of an expanded clone; other rows omit it.

>TRBD2|TRBV10-3|TRBJ2-5|NA
TGTGCCATCAGTGACCCGGGACTAGGGTATGAAGAGACCCAGTACTTC
CAISDPGLGYEETQYF
>NA|TRBV7-9|TRBJ1-2|NA
TGTGCCAGCAGCTTAGAAGGGTCCTGGGGCTACACCTTC
CASSLEGSWGYTF
>NA|TRBV29-1|TRBJ2-1|few
TGCAGCGTCCACGGGGTCGGCAATGAGCAGTTCTTC
CSVHGVGNEQFF
>NA|TRBV14|TRBJ1-1|NA
TGTGCCAGCAGCCCCCAAGGCACGGGGAACACTGAAGCTTTCTTT
CASSPQGTGNTEAFF
>NA|TRBV5-1|TRBJ2-7|NA
TGCGCCAGCAGGCGGGACAGAGCCGAGGAAGGTTACGAGCAGTACTTC
CASRRDRAEEGYEQYF
>TRBD1|TRBV28|TRBJ1-2|few
TGTGCCAGCAGTTCGGGACAGGGGGTGTATGGCTACACCTTC
CASSSGQGVYGYTF
>NA|TRBV11-2|TRBJ1-2|few
TGTGCCAGCAGCTTAGCGGGACACCCCTATGGCTACACCTTC
CASSLAGHPYGYTF
>NA|TRBV9|TRBJ1-1|few
TGTGCCAGCAGCGTAGCGACAACGAACACTGAAGCTTTCTTT
CASSVATTNTEAFF
>NA|TRBV10-3|TRBJ2-3|many
TGTGCCATCAGTGAGTCCACAGATACGCAGTATTTT
CAISESTDTQYF
>TRBD1|TRBV6-6|TRBJ1-2|NA
TGTGCCAGCAGTGAGCTGGGACAGTATGGCTACACCTTC
CASSELGQYGYTF
>NA|TRBV15|TRBJ2-3|NA
TGTGCCACCAGCAGAGCCTCGGACTGGGGAGATACGCAGTATTTT
CATSRASDWGDTQYF
>NA|TRBV9|TRBJ1-2|few
TGTGCCAGCAGCGCATTGGACTCAAACCTCTATGGCTACACCTTC
CASSALDSNLYGYTF
>TRBD2|TRBV9|TRBJ2-6|few
TGTGCCAGCAGCGTATCCGGGACTAGCTCTGGGGCCAACGTCCTGACTTTC
CASSVSGTSSGANVLTF
>NA|TRBV29-1|TRBJ2-3|few
TGCAGCGTTGCCTCGGGGCGGCGCACAGATACGCAGTATTTT
CSVASGRRTDTQYF
>NA|TRBV27|TRBJ2-6|few
TGTGCCAGCAGTTTAGAGGGCAGGGCGAGCTCTGGGGCCAACGTCCTGACTTTC
CASSLEGRASSGANVLTF
>NA|TRBV7-2|TRBJ2-7|few
TGTGCCAGCAGCTTAGCGGACAGCTCCTACGAGCAGTACTTC
CASSLADSSYEQYF
>TRBD1|TRBV4-1|TRBJ2-3|few
TGCGCCAGCAGGAAGGGACAGACCTACACAGATACGCAGTATTTT
CASRKGQTYTDTQYF
>TRBD1|TRBV28|TRBJ1-6|NA
TGTGCCAGCAGTTTCGGGGGGACAGGTAGATTCTATAATTCACCCCTCCACTTT
CASSFGGTGRFYNSPLHF
>TRBD1|TRBV6-5|TRBJ2-5|few
TGTGCCAGCATCCCCCGGACAGGAGCGACCCAGTACTTC
CASIPRTGATQYF
>NA|TRBV30|TRBJ2-7|NA
TGTGCTGGCGATCTGGGCTCCTACGAGCAGTACTTC
CAGDLGSYEQYF
>TRBD1|TRBV5-1|TRBJ1-2|NA
TGCGCCAGCAGCTTGGAGGTAGACAGGGATAACTATGGCTACACCTTC
CASSLEVDRDNYGYTF
>TRBD1|TRBV9|TRBJ1-4|NA
TGTGCCAGCAGCGTAGTATCAGGGGGAGATGAAAAACTGTTTTTT
CASSVVSGGDEKLFF
>NA|TRBV6-5|TRBJ2-6|NA
TGTGCCAGCAGTTACTCAGGGTTTGGTGGGGCCAACGTCCTGACTTTC
CASSYSGFGGANVLTF
>NA|TRBV7-9|TRBJ1-5|few
TGTGCCAGCAGCTTAGCATCCATTCAGCCCCAGCATTTT
CASSLASIQPQHF
>TRBD1|TRBV10-2|TRBJ1-5|NA
TGCGCCAGCAGTGATGGACAGGTTAGTCAGCCCCAGCATTTT
CASSDGQVSQPQHF
>NA|TRBV7-9|TRBJ2-3|NA
TGTGCCAGCAGCTTTGGAAAGGTCACAGATACGCAGTATTTT
CASSFGKVTDTQYF
>TRBD2|TRBV18|TRBJ2-1|few
TGTGCCAGCTCACCTAGCGGGGGTTACAATGAGCAGTTCTTC
CASSPSGGYNEQFF
>NA|TRBV7-9|TRBJ2-3|few
TGTGCCAGCAGCTTAGGAGCAGATACGCAGTATTTT
CASSLGADTQYF
>TRBD1|TRBV28|TRBJ2-5|NA
TGTGCCAGCAGTCGGGGACAGGGGAACGCCCAGTACTTC
CASSRGQGNAQYF
>TRBD1|TRBV5-1|TRBJ1-4|NA
TGCGCCAGCAGCTTCGGGACAGAGGCTGAAAAACTGTTTTTT
CASSFGTEAEKLFF
>NA|TRBV30|TRBJ1-1|few
TGTGCCTGGAGCAGCCAGACGAACACTGAAGCTTTCTTT
CAWSSQTNTEAFF
>NA|TRBV19|TRBJ2-5|few
TGTGCCAGTAGTATCTGGCCTAGCGTTCAAGAGACCCAGTACTTC
CASSIWPSVQETQYF
>TRBD1|TRBV25-1|TRBJ2-7|few
TGTGCCAGCAGTGAGACCGGGACAGGGATCAACGAGCAGTACTTC
CASSETGTGINEQYF
>NA|TRBV4-2|TRBJ1-2|few
TGTGCCAGCAGCCAAGGTCGGGTCGCCTATGGCTACACCTTC
CASSQGRVAYGYTF
>TRBD2|TRBV7-3|TRBJ2-7|few
TGTGCCAGCGCACAAAGGGACTACCTTTACGAGCAGTACTTC
CASAQRDYLYEQYF
>TRBD2|TRBV4-1|TRBJ2-3|few
TGCGCCAGCAGCCAAGGAGTTGGGAGCGGGGGCACAGATACGCAGTATTTT
CASSQGVGSGGTDTQYF
>TRBD1|TRBV19|TRBJ1-2|few
TGTGCCAGTACCCCTCCAGGGGGTACGGGCTATGGCTACACCTTC
CASTPPGGTGYGYTF
>NA|TRBV10-2|TRBJ1-1|NA
TGCGCCAGCAGTGAACCAAACAGGGCTGGGGACACTGAAGCTTTCTTT
CASSEPNRAGDTEAFF
>NA|TRBV6-5|TRBJ2-7|few
TGTGCCAGCAGTTACGCGGGGGCGCGCGAGCAGTACTTC
CASSYAGAREQYF
>NA|TRBV7-3|TRBJ1-6|NA
TGTGCCAGCAGCGACGGGGGTTCACCCCTCCACTTT
CASSDGGSPLHF
>TRBD2|TRBV4-2|TRBJ2-3|few
TGTGCCAGCAGCCAAGCAGCGGGGGGTCTCTCTCGCACAGATACGCAGTATTTT
CASSQAAGGLSRTDTQYF